The clone carrying this T cell receptor (beta chain) was recorded many times. Its matching antigen is unknown. TCRdb reanalysed the 5' RACE reads using MiXCR and keeps one entry per CDR3 protein. The sample has some 840,000 distinct CDR3 sequences; 10% to 15% are singletons. This record comes from a study of CD8 T cells in ankylosing spondylitis. General study results and limits: A motif of 7 to 9 highly homologous TCR beta variants was seen as apparently characteristic of ankylosing spondylitis blood.

Sequenced sample: blood, either unsorted or a sorted T cell fraction (not recorded which). This clonotype originated in a male donor with ankylosing spondylitis.

The CDR3 DNA reads TGTGCCAGCAGCTTCGATGGGGCTTCCGACGAGCAGTACTTC. Translation: CASSFDGASDEQYF. This sequence joins TRBV7-9 and TRBJ2-7; TRBD1 might be the D (5 bases). The length of the CDR3 is 14 residues. Germline values: CDR1 SEHNR, CDR2 FQNEAQ (reference sequence). V shed 3 bases and J shed 5 bases, with 14 bases lying between them. The complete variable domain, with remaining parts taken from reference TRBV7-9 and TRBJ2-7, reads DTGVSQNPRHKITKRGQNVTFRCDPISEHNRLYWYRQTLGQGPEFLTYFQNEAQLEKSRLLSDRFSAERPKGSFSTLEIQRTEQGDSAMYLCASSFDGASDEQYFGPGTRLTVT.